This T cell receptor (beta chain) is from a study of regulatory T cells in long-lasting Graves disease. About the research overall: Patients with new Graves' disease had used antithyroid drugs below 3 months.

As regards this clonotype: Its antigen remains unknown.

Broader study findings: Persistent patients had a count of shared public clonotypes (2,741) that exceeded that of new patients (almost 1,000).

As for time point: newly diagnosed GD, antithyroid drugs for less than 3 months. TCR sequences were obtained from RNA taken from PBMCs. The CDR3 totals 15 residues. Trimming removed 3 bases at V and 2 bases at J, with 13 bases between. CDR1 SGDLS and CDR2 YYNGEE come from the germline V gene. To make TCR beta libraries, researchers used iRepertoire HTBI primers and Arm-PCR of CDR3 regions. MiXCR, run by TCRdb on the multiplex PCR reads, gives a single entry per CDR3 protein. The table lists 550,000 to 700,000 distinct CDR3 sequences, 15% to 20% of them singletons. The same data also contributed to another study, on T cells in Graves' hyperthyroidism and ophthalmopathy.

The sequence came from a man between 18 and 35 years old with Graves disease. The chain uses TRBV9 and TRBJ2-3, with D possibly TRBD2 on 6 matching bases. Here the sequenced sample was peripheral blood mononuclear cells (PBMCs), taken at new diagnosis, from a patient treated with antithyroid drugs. The DNA for the CDR3 is TGTGCCAGCAGCGGCGGACTATACAACACAGATACGCAGTATTTT. It yields the protein CASSGGLYNTDTQYF.